The present TCR beta chain was sequenced within a study of blood T cell repertoires in COVID-19. V shed 3 bases and J 0 bases; nucleotides not matched to a gene: 4. The length of the CDR3 is 14 residues. Per the germline V gene, CDR1 is DFQATT and CDR2 is SNEGSKA (reference sequence). The table came from immunoSEQ multiplex PCR; TCRdb's copy has only in-frame clones and leaves some out. This sample has some 430,000 clones; about 92% occur once, and the top ten carry around 0.6%. In its sample, this clone was seen a few times. The specimen sequenced was PBMCs or T cells enriched from blood (not recorded which). The chain uses TRBV20-1 and TRBJ2-7, with 8 bases fitting TRBD1. The sequence was collected from a man between 18 and 29 years old who had recovered from COVID-19. For the CDR3, the DNA is TGCAGTGCTAGTTACAGGGGGAGCTCCTACGAGCAGTACTTC. This gives the protein CSASYRGSSYEQYF.